These 10 T cell receptor beta chains were all obtained from the same sample, sequenced in a study of OX40 agonist ivuxolimab in advanced cancers. Here immunoSEQ multiplex PCR was the method, and the copy in TCRdb shows in-frame clones only, minus some. The sample contains around 64,000 clones, roughly nine tenths of which appear only once. The sample in question was CD4+ or CD8+ T cells sorted from blood, obtained in a trial of the OX40 agonist ivuxolimab. Source of these receptors: an adult with an advanced solid tumor such as melanoma, head and neck, liver or kidney cancer.

This clone occurred a few times. This rearrangement joins TRBV6-1 to TRBJ2-5; D call uncertain. From germline, CDR1 is MNHNS and CDR2 SASEGT. V was pared by 6 bases and J by 5 bases, with 4 bases between. This CDR3 has 10 residues. CDR3 sequence (DNA): TGTGCCAGCAGGCGTGAGACCCAGTACTTC. This codes for CASRRETQYF.

The chain has TRBV5-1 and TRBJ2-7; TRBD1 is a possible D gene (6 bases). V dropped 6 bases and J dropped 5 bases, with 9 bases sitting between them. Germline V gene data show CDR1 as SGHRS and CDR2 as YFSETQ. CDR3 length: 11 amino acids. CDR3 nucleotides: TGCGCCAGCAAGGGGGACCACGAGCAGTACTTC. Translating gives CASKGDHEQYF.

CDR3 residues: CASTRAGGGGEQFF. CDR3 DNA: TGTGCCAGCACCCGGGCCGGCGGGGGGGGTGAGCAGTTCTTC. The J gene is TRBJ2-1, the V gene TRBV27; TRBD2 matches at 9 bases. The length of the CDR3 is 14 residues. From germline, CDR1 is MNHEY and CDR2 SMNVEV (reference sequence). J gave up 9 bases and V 7 bases, and 10 bases lay outside the gene matches.

This clone was seen only once. The chain employs TRBV5-1 and TRBJ2-1; D perhaps matches TRBD2 (5 bases). V was shortened by 2 bases and J by 12 bases, with 15 bases between the two germline ends. Germline CDR1 SGHRS, CDR2 YFSETQ. CDR3 length: 13 residues. The CDR3, as DNA: TGCGCCAGCAGCTTATCGGGATCGGAGTGGCAGTTCTTC. Its translation is CASSLSGSEWQFF.

V usage is TRBV19 and J usage is TRBJ2-1, with 13 bases that match TRBD2. V lost 3 bases to trimming and J lost 9 bases; unmatched junction nucleotides: 8. The CDR3 consists of 16 residues. Germline CDR1 is LNHDA and CDR2 is SQIVND (reference sequence). The CDR3 nucleotides read TGTGCCAGTAGTATGGGACTAGCGGGGACGGGAGGTGAGCAGTTCTTC. It specifies CASSMGLAGTGGEQFF.

This clone was detected only a few times. The rearrangement links TRBV30 to TRBJ1-2; possibly TRBD1 for D (5 bases). CDR3 size: 14 residues. V lost 0 bases and J lost 2, with 10 bases in between. The V gene's germline CDR1 is GTSNPN and CDR2 SVGIG (reference sequence). The CDR3 coding sequence is TGTGCCTGGAGTGTTGGACAATCCAACTATGGCTACACCTTC. Its translation: CAWSVGQSNYGYTF.

Regarding this clone: At the DNA level, this CDR3 is encoded by other sequences in the same sample as well. The chain is built from TRBV27 and TRBJ2-5, with 8 bases that match TRBD2. V was pared by 4 bases and J by 4 bases, with 8 bases of the junction left unmatched. The CDR3 contains 15 residues. Germline CDR1 and CDR2: MNHEY and SMNVEV (reference sequence). CDR3 DNA: TGTGCCAGCAGTTCAAGCGGGAGCCACCCAGAGACCCAGTACTTC. It encodes CASSSSGSHPETQYF.

The chain is built from TRBV15 and TRBJ2-7; possible D gene TRBD2, 5 bases. The CDR3 contains 14 residues. CDR1 is LNHNV, CDR2 YYDKDF, per germline (reference sequence). The V gene lost 3 bases and the J gene lost 5 bases, with 14 bases spanning the gap. CDR3 DNA: TGTGCCACCAGCAGGGATAAGACTACGAACGAGCAGTACTTC. This encodes CATSRDKTTNEQYF.

V and J are TRBV5-8 and TRBJ2-5; 10 bases are a match to TRBD2. There are 14 residues in the CDR3. The V segment lost 1 base and the J segment 3 bases; nucleotides outside the gene matches: 0. CDR1 and CDR2 (germline): SGHTS, YDEGEE. CDR3 amino acids: CASSLLAGEETQYF. Written as DNA, the CDR3 is TGTGCCAGCAGCTTGCTAGCGGGAGAAGAGACCCAGTACTTC.

The chain is built from TRBV12-5 and TRBJ2-1; 8 bases are a match to TRBD1. The junction had 10 bases not matched to a gene; V was cut back by 6 bases and J by 9 bases. The V gene's germline CDR1 is LGHNT and CDR2 FRNRAP. The CDR3 runs 14 residues. CDR3 residues: CASGSQGAHGEQFF. CDR3 DNA: TGTGCTAGTGGCTCTCAGGGGGCCCACGGTGAGCAGTTCTTC.